The 6 T cell receptor beta chains below come from one sample, sequenced in a study of T cell responses to AZD1222 COVID-19 vaccine. Profiling relied on immunoSEQ multiplex PCR, and the TCRdb table lists in-frame clones only, not all of them. The table records roughly 150,000 clones, approximately 86% of them present only once. Here the sequenced sample was peripheral blood, taken after recovery from COVID-19. Receptors were obtained from an adult who had recovered from COVID-19.

This chain uses TRBV5-6 with TRBJ1-1, with a tentative D call TRBD1 (5 bases). V was pared by 4 bases and J by 5 bases, with 24 bases between. Germline V gives CDR1 SGHDT, CDR2 YYEEEE. The CDR3 has 17 amino acids. The CDR3 sequence is CASSRFRRGRDGTEAFF. DNA for the CDR3: TGTGCCAGCAGCCGATTTCGGAGGGGCCGAGACGGAACTGAAGCTTTCTTT.

The DNA for the CDR3 is TGTGCCAGCAGTCAGACAGATATTGCAACTAATGAAAAACTGTTTTTT. Protein product: CASSQTDIATNEKLFF. The chain uses TRBV28 and TRBJ1-4; a weak D match, TRBD1 (5 bases). Germline values: CDR1 MDHEN, CDR2 SYDVKM. The V end lost 5 bases, the J end lost 0 bases, and 13 bases lay between the germline ends. The CDR3 sequence is 16 residues long. The full variable domain, rest sourced from reference TRBV28 and TRBJ1-4, is DVKVTQSSRYLVKRTGEKVFLECVQDMDHENMFWYRQDPGLGLRLIYFSYDVKMKEKGDIPEGYSVSREKKERFSLILESASTNQTSMYLCASSQTDIATNEKLFFGSGTQLSVL.

The chain has TRBV4-1 and TRBJ1-5; D not resolved. Germline V CDR1 and CDR2: MGHRA, YSYEKL. The CDR3 has 16 residues. V gave up 2 bases and J gave up 6 bases, with 17 bases separating them. For the CDR3, the DNA is TGCGCCAGCAGCCAATCGCCAGAGTCTCCGGGTCAGCCCCAGCATTTT. Protein: CASSQSPESPGQPQHF.

J is TRBJ2-7 and V is TRBV5-1; D perhaps matches TRBD2 (5 bases). Trimming took 3 bases from V and 1 from J, leaving 11 bases between them. The CDR3 totals 14 residues. Germline V gene lookup returns CDR1 SGHRS and CDR2 YFSETQ. CDR3 DNA: TGCGCCAGCAGCTACGACAAGCGGTCCTACGAGCAGTACTTC. It yields the protein CASSYDKRSYEQYF.

J is TRBJ2-7 and V is TRBV11-2; 11 bases map to TRBD1. CDR1 and CDR2 from the germline V gene are SGHAT and FQNNGV. The V gene end was trimmed by 5 bases and the J gene end by 5 bases; junction bases not matched to a gene: 8. This CDR3 contains 15 residues. The CDR3 DNA reads TGTGCCAGCAGCACGGACAGGGGGCTATGGGACGAGCAGTACTTC. Translating gives CASSTDRGLWDEQYF.

V usage is TRBV19 and J usage is TRBJ1-1; tentatively, D is TRBD1 (5 bases). Looked up from germline, CDR1 is LNHDA and CDR2 is SQIVND (reference sequence). V lost 6 bases and J 1 base, leaving 12 bases between the germline ends. The CDR3 consists of 14 residues. The CDR3: CASSFRGGNTEAFF. The CDR3 nucleotides read TGTGCCAGTAGCTTTCGGGGGGGGAACACTGAAGCTTTCTTT.